This T cell receptor beta chain was captured in a study of cytomegalovirus exposure and HLA in healthy donors. The table came from immunoSEQ multiplex PCR; TCRdb's copy has only in-frame clones and leaves some out. Seen here are fewer than 150,000 clones, around 90% observed once, and the top ten hold just under 8%. Germline trimming cut 6 bases from V and 5 bases from J; bases unmatched to any gene: 7. Germline CDR1 and CDR2: MDHEN and SYDVKM. This CDR3 has 14 amino acids. The V call is TRBV28, the J call TRBJ1-2, with 9 positions matching TRBD1. What was sequenced was PBMCs. The TCR comes from a woman aged 18-35 years in good health and CMV-seropositive. The DNA of the CDR3 is TGTGCCAGCAGGGGGGGACAGGGACCATATGGCTACACCTTC. Protein: CASRGGQGPYGYTF.